This T cell receptor beta chain originates from a study of cytomegalovirus exposure and HLA in healthy donors. Study-wide background: HLA-typed donors contributed some 83 million unique TCRs, which were held in an early data release.

A multiplex PCR was run with 60 Vbeta primers and 13 Jbeta primers. Clones were read by immunoSEQ multiplex PCR, and TCRdb kept only the in-frame ones, dropping some. The sample lists roughly 180,000 clones, approximately 86% occurring once. Study-wide findings and caveats: The authors confirmed in vitro that a few CMV-associated chains were specific for CMV antigens. Most TCR sequences were seen very rarely across donors, but some public TCRs occurred in many.

As for this clone: As yet, its antigen is unknown.

This CDR3 has 18 residues. The trim removed 0 bases at V and 0 bases at J, leaving 4 bases unmatched. Germline assignment: CDR1 SQVTM and CDR2 ANQGSEA. The sequenced sample was PBMCs. The clonotype was recovered from a male donor in good health and CMV-seronegative. The V and J genes are TRBV29-1 and TRBJ2-6; 11 bases are shared with TRBD1. The CDR3 DNA follows: TGCAGCGTTGAAGATAGAGGGACAGGGGGCTCTGGGGCCAACGTCCTGACTTTC. It codes for CSVEDRGTGGSGANVLTF.